The subject of this entry is one T cell receptor (beta chain). In the source study's methods: The authors estimated nucleated cell counts from reference gene primer amplification. Profiled with immunoSEQ multiplex PCR; TCRdb holds only in-frame clones, not every one. V and J calls and clone size are given by that table; D and trimming were obtained from the DNA. Among about 190,000 clones listed, over 70% were seen once. V was clipped by 8 bases and J by 0 bases, with 18 bases between them. CDR3 length equals 16 residues. Germline CDR1 and CDR2: LNHDA and SQIVND (reference sequence). This sample is part of a study of blood T cell repertoires in COVID-19.

V usage is TRBV19 and J usage is TRBJ2-3; a possible D gene is TRBD1 (5 bases). Specimen: peripheral blood. The source is a man aged 50-59 years with active or convalescent COVID-19. This chain's CDR3 is CASSPSDSTSTDTQYF. Here the CDR3 DNA reads TGTGCCAGTTCCCCGTCAGACAGTACTAGCACAGATACGCAGTATTTT.